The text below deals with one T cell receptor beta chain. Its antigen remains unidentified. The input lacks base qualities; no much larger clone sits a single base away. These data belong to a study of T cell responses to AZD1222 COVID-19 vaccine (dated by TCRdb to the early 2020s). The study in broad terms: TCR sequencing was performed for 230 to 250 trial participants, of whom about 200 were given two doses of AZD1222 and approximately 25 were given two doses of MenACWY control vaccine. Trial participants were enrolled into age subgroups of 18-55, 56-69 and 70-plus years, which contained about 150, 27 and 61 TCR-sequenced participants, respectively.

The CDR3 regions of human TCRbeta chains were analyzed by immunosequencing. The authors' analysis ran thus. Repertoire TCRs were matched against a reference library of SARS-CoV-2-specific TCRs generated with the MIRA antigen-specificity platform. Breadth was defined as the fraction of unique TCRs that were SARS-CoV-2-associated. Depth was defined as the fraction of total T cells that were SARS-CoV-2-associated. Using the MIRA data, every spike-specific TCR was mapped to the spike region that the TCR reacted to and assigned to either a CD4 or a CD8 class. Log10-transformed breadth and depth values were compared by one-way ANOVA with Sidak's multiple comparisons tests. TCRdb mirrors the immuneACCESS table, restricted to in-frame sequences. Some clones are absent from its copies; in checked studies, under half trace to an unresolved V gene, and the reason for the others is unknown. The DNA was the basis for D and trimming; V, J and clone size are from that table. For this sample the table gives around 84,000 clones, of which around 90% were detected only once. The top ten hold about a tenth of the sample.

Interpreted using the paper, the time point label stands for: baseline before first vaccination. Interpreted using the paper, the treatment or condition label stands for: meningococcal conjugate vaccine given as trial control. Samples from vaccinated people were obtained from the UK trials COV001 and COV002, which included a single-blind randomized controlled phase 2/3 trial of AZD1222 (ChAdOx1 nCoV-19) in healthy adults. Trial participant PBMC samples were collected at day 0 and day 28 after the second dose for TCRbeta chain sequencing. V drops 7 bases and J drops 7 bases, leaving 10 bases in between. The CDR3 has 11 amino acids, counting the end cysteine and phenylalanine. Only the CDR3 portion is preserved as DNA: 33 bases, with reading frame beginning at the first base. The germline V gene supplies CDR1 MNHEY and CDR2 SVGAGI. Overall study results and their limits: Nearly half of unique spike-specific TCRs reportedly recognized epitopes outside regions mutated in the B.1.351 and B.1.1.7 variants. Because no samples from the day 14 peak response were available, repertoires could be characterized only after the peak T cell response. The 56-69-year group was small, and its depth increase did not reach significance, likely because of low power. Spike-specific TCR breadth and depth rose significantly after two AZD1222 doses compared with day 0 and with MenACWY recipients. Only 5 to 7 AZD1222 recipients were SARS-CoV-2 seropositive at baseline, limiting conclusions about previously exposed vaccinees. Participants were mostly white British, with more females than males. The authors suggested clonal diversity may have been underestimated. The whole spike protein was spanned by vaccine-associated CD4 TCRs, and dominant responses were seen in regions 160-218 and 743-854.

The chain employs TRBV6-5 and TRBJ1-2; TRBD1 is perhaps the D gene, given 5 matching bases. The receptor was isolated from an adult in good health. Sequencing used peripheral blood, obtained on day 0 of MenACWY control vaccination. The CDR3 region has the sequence CASIGGGGYTF. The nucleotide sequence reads TGTGCCAGCATCGGGGGTGGTGGCTACACCTTC.